This T cell receptor beta chain originates from a study of T cell responses to AZD1222 COVID-19 vaccine. Assay used: immunoSEQ multiplex PCR; TCRdb lists only in-frame clones, some missing. This table has about 120,000 clones, approximately 90% appearing once. Germline CDR1 and CDR2: MGHRA and YSYEKL. The CDR3 spans 15 residues. Trimming took off 0 bases at V and 4 bases at J, with 12 bases between the two ends. The table lists this clone with a few counts. The TCR originated in an adult in good health. This sequence joins TRBV4-1 and TRBJ1-2; perhaps TRBD1 as D (6 bases). Here the sequenced sample was peripheral blood, taken on day 0 of AZD1222 vaccination. The CDR3 DNA follows: TGCGCCAGCAGCCAAGAGAGGGGGATCCTCTATGGCTACACCTTC. Translation gives CASSQERGILYGYTF.